This T cell receptor beta chain was sequenced in a study of neurological immune-mediated disorders. At the level of the study: The study included approximately 34 multiple sclerosis patients, about 30 relapsing-remitting and 3 secondary progressive. General study results and limits: A possible signature was seen in one related-CDR3 cluster, into which phylogenetic grouping placed the repertoires of 18 of 34 multiple sclerosis patients. TCR-beta repertoires seemed private in all groups, with no expanded CDR3 amino acid sequences shared.

This clonotype was detected a few times. Its antigen is currently unknown. The germline V and J ends were trimmed by 2 bases and 0 bases, with 11 bases remaining between them. Germline V gives CDR1 SGHTA, CDR2 FQGNSA. The CDR3 loop spans 16 amino acids. Synthesis of cDNA used 5'RACE (with 10-nucleotide random UMIs). One entry per CDR3 protein results from TCRdb running MiXCR on the 5' RACE reads. This table has 90,000 to 100,000 distinct CDR3 sequences, roughly 3.5% appearing once. The sample comprised PBMCs. The chain carries TRBV7-2 and TRBJ2-1; D gene unclear. This clonotype was obtained from a young woman with multiple sclerosis. This CDR3 is CASSLFGGSSYNEQFF. The CDR3 region has the DNA TGTGCCAGCAGCTTATTCGGCGGCAGCTCCTACAATGAGCAGTTCTTC.